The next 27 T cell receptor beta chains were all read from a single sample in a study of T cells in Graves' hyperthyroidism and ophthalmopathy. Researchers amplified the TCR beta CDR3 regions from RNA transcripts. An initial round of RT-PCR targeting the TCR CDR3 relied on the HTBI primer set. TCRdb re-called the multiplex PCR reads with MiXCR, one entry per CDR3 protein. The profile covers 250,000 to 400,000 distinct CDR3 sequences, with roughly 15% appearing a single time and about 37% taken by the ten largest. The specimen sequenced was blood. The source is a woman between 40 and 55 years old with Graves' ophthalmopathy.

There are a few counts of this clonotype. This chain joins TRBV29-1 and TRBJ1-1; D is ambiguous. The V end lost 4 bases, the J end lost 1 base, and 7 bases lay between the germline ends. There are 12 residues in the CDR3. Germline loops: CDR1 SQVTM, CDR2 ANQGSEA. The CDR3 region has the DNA TGCAGCGTTGTGGGAGCGAACACTGAAGCTTTCTTT. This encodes CSVVGANTEAFF.

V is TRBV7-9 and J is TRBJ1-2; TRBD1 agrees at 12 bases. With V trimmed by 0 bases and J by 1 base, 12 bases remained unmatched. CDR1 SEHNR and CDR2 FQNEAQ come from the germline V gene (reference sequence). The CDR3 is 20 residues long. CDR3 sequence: CASSLALIRDRGHLNYGYTF. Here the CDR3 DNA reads TGTGCCAGCAGCTTAGCCTTAATCCGGGACAGGGGGCACCTTAACTATGGCTACACCTTC.

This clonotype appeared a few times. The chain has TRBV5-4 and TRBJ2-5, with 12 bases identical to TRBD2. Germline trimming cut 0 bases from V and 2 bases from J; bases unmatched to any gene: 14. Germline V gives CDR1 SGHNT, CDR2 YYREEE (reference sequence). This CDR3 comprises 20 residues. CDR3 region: CASSLGWTSGTTTEQETQYF. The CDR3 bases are TGTGCCAGCAGCTTGGGATGGACTAGCGGGACCACCACGGAACAAGAGACCCAGTACTTC.

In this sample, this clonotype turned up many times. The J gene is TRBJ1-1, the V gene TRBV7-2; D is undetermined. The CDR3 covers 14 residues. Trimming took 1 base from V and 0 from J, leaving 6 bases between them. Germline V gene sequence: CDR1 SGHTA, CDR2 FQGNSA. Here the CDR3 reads CASSLGEMNTEAFF. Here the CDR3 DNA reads TGTGCCAGCAGCTTAGGTGAGATGAACACTGAAGCTTTCTTT.

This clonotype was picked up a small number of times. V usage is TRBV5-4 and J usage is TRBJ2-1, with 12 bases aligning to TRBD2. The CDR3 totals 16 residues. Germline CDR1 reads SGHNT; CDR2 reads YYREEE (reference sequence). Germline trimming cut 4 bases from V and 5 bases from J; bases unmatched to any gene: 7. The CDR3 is CASSERRLAGDNEQFF. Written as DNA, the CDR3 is TGTGCCAGCAGCGAAAGGCGACTAGCGGGAGACAATGAGCAGTTCTTC. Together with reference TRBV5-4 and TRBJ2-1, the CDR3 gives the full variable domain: ETGVTQSPTHLIKTRGQQVTLRCSSQSGHNTVSWYQQALGQGPQFIFQYYREEENGRGNFPPRFSGLQFPNYSSELNVNALELDDSALYLCASSERRLAGDNEQFFGPGTRLTVL.

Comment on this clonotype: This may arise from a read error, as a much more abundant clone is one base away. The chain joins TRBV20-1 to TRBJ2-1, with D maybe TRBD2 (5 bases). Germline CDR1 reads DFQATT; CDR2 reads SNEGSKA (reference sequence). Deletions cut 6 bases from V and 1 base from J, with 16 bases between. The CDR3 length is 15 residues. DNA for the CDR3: TGCAGTGCCCCCGGCGCGGGTCCTTCCTACAATGAGCAGTTCTTC. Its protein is CSAPGAGPSYNEQFF.

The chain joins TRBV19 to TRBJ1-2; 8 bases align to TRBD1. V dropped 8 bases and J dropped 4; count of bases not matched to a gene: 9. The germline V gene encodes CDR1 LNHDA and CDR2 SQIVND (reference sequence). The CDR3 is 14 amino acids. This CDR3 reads CASRTGKSIYGYTF. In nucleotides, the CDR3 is TGTGCCAGTCGGACAGGGAAGTCGATCTATGGCTACACCTTC.

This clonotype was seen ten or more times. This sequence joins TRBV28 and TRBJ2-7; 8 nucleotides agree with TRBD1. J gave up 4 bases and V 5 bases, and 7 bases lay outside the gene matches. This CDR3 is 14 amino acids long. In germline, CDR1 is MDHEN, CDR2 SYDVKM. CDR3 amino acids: CASSRAGGKYEQYF. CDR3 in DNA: TGTGCCAGCAGTAGGGCAGGGGGCAAGTACGAGCAGTACTTC.

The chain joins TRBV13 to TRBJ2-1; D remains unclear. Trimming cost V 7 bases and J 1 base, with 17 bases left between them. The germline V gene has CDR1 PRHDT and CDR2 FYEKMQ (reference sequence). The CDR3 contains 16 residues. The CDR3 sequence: CASKESPAGSYNEQFF. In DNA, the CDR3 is TGTGCCAGCAAGGAGAGCCCAGCCGGATCCTACAATGAGCAGTTCTTC.

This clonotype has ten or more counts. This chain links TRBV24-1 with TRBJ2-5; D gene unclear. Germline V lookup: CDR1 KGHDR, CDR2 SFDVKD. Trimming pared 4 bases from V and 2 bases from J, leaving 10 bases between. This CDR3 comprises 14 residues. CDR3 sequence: CATSDPSGQETQYF. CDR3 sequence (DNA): TGTGCCACCAGTGACCCTAGTGGACAAGAGACCCAGTACTTC.

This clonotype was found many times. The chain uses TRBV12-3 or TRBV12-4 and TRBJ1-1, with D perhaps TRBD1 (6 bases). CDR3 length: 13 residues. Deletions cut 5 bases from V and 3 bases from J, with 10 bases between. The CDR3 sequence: CASSIQGYTEAFF. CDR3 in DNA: TGTGCCAGCAGTATACAGGGATACACTGAAGCTTTCTTT.

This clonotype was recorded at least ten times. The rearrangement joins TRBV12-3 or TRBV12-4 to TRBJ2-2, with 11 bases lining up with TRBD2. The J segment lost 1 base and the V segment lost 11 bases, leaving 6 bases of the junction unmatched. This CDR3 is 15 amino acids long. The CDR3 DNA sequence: TGTGCCGGTACAACTAGCGGGGGGAACACCGGGGAGCTGTTTTTT. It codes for CAGTTSGGNTGELFF.

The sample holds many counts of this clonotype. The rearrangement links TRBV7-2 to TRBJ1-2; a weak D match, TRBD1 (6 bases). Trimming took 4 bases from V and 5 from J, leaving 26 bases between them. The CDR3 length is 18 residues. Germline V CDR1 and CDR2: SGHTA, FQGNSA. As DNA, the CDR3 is TGTGCCAGCAGCTCCGGGGGGGGCGGTGTGTCTCCATGGTATGGCTACACCTTC. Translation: CASSSGGGGVSPWYGYTF.

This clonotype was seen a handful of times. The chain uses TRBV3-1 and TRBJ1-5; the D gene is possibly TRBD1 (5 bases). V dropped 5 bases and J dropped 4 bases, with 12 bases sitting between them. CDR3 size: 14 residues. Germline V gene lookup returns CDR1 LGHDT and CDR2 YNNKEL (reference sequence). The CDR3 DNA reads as TGTGCCAGCAGCTCAGACAGAAATAATCAGCCCCAGCATTTT. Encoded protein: CASSSDRNNQPQHF. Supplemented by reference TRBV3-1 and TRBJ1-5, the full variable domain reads DTAVSQTPKYLVTQMGNDKSIKCEQNLGHDTMYWYKQDSKKFLKIMFSYNNKELIINETVPNRFSPKSPDKAHLNLHINSLELGDSAVYFCASSSDRNNQPQHFGDGTRLSIL.

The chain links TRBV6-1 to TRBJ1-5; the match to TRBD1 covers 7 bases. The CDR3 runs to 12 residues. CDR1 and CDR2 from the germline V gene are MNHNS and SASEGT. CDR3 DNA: TGTGGGTGGGACAGAGGTAATCAGCCCCAGCATTTT. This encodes CGWDRGNQPQHF.

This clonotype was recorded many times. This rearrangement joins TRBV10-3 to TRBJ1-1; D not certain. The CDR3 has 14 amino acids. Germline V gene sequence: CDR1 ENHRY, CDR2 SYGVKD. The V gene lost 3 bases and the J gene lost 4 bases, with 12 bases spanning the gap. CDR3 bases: TGTGCCATCAGTGATTTGGTAGTGAGCACTGAAGCTTTCTTT. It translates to CAISDLVVSTEAFF.

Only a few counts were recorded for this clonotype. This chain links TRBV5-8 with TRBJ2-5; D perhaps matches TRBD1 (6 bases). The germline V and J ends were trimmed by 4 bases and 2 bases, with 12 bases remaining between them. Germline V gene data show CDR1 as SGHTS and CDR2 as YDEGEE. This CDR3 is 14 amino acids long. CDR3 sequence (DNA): TGTGCCAGCAGCCCTATGGGGGCGCAAGAGACCCAGTACTTC. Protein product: CASSPMGAQETQYF.

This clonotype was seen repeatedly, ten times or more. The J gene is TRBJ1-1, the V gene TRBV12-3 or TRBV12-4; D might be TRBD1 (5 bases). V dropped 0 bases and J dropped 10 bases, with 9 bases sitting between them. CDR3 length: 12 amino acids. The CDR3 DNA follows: TGTGCCAGCAGTTTAGCCCTCAGGGCAGCTTTCTTT. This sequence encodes CASSLALRAAFF.

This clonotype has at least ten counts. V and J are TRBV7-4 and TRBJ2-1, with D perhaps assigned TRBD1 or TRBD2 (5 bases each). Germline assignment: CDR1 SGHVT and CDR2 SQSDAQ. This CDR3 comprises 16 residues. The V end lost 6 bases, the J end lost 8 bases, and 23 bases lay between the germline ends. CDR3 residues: CASSRARTGDGDEQFF. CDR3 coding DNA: TGTGCCAGCAGTCGAGCCCGCACCGGGGACGGCGATGAGCAGTTCTTC.

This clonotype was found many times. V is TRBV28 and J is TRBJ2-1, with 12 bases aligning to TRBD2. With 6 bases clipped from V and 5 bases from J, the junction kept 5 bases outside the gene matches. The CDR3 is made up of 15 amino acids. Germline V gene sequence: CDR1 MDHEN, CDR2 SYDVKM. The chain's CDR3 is CASSSGLAGNNEQFF. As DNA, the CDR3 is TGTGCCAGCAGCTCAGGACTAGCGGGAAACAATGAGCAGTTCTTC.

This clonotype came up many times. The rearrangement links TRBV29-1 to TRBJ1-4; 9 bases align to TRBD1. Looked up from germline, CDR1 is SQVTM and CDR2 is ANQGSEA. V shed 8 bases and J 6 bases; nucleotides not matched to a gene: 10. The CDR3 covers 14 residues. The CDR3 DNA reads TGCAGCTTTTCCCAGACAGGGGGACATGAAAAACTGTTTTTT. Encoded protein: CSFSQTGGHEKLFF.

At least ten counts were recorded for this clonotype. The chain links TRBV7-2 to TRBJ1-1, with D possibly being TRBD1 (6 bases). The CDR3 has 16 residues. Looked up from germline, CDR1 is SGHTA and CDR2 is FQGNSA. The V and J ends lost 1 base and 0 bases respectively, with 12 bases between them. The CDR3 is CASSLGLQGMNTEAFF. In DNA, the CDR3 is TGTGCCAGCAGCTTAGGACTACAGGGTATGAACACTGAAGCTTTCTTT.

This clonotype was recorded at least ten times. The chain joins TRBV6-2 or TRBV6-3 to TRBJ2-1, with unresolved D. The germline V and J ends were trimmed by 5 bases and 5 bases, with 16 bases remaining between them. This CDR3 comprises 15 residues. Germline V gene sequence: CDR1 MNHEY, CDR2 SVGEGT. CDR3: CASSTSGLRNNEQFF. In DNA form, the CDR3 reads TGTGCCAGCAGTACCTCGGGTTTGCGGAACAATGAGCAGTTCTTC.

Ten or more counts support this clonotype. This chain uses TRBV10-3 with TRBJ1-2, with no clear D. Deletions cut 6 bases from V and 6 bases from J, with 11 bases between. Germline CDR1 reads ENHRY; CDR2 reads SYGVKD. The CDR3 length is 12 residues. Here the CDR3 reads CAIRTSSDGYTF. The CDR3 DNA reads TGTGCCATCAGAACCTCATCGGATGGCTACACCTTC.

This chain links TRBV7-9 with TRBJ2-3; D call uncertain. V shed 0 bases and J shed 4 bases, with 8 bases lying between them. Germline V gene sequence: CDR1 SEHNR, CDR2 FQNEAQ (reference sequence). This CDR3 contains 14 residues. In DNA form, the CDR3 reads TGTGCCAGCAGCTTAGCCCTTGGCGCAGATACGCAGTATTTT. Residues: CASSLALGADTQYF. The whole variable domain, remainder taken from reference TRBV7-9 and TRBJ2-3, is DTGVSQNPRHKITKRGQNVTFRCDPISEHNRLYWYRQTLGQGPEFLTYFQNEAQLEKSRLLSDRFSAERPKGSFSTLEIQRTEQGDSAMYLCASSLALGADTQYFGPGTRLTVL.

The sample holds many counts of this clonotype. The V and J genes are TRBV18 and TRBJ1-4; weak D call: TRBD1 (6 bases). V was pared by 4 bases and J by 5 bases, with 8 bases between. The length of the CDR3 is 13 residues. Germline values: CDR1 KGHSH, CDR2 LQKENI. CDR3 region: CASSQGQNEKLFF. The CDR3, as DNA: TGTGCCAGCTCACAAGGACAGAATGAAAAACTGTTTTTT.

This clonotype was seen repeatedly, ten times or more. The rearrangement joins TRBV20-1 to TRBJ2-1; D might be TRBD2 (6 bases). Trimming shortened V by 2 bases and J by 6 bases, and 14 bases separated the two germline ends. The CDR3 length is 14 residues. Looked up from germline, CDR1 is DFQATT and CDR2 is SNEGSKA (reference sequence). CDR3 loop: CSARPSEKPNEQFF. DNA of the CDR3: TGCAGTGCTAGACCTAGCGAGAAACCCAATGAGCAGTTCTTC.